Detailed here is one T cell receptor (beta chain). Its cognate antigen has yet to be identified. As encoded in the germline V gene, CDR1 is SGDLS while CDR2 is YYNGEE. Germline trimming: 4 bases from V, 6 bases from J; junction bases outside gene matches: 6. Including cysteine and phenylalanine, the CDR3 has 14 amino acids. Only CDR3 DNA remains: 42 bases, in frame from the first base. Libraries came from the immunoSEQ multiplex PCR assay. For the multiplex PCR, a mixture combining 60 forward primers for TCR Vbeta segments and 13 reverse primers for TCR Jbeta segments was used. Amplification of the CDR3 region of rearranged TCR beta genes was performed with a multiplex PCR assay on genomic DNA. Amplified TCR beta libraries were sequenced as 87-base-pair reads on the Illumina HiSeq System. On the authors' methods: In a later analysis, tens of millions of unique TCR beta chains were counted across the approximately 670 repertoires, and approximately 11 million of these chains were shared by at least two donors. Raw reads were error-corrected and collapsed into unique sequences with a nearest-neighbor algorithm that merged closely related sequences to remove PCR and sequencing errors. Alignment of CDR3 sequences to IMGT reference sequences was used to assign V, D and J gene segments. For a sequence to be retained, a match of at least six nucleotides was required to both a V gene segment and a J gene segment. A rearrangement counted as productive if the CDR3 had no stop codons and remained in frame with V and J, and every other rearrangement counted as non-productive. Following IMGT convention, CDR3 was defined as the stretch from the second conserved V-encoded cysteine up to the conserved J-encoded phenylalanine. The earlier analysis of 587 of the donors excluded any sequence lacking an unambiguous match to a single V gene segment. An earlier analysis of just under 600 of the donors called V segments functional above 56.7% productive rearrangements and segregating when the between-donor standard deviation exceeded 5%. A statistical classification framework was developed to diagnose cytomegalovirus status using the catalog of TCR beta chain sequences. V and J gene assignment, in a later analysis, came from comparing TCR nucleotide sequences with IMGT/GENE-DB human TR gene sequences. Using the TCRdist pipeline, a later analysis assigned CDR3 sequences along with most-parsimonious VDJ recombination scenarios. In a later analysis, each TCR beta chain was defined by its CDR3 amino acid sequence together with its V-gene family, and reads without a unique V-gene family were excluded. In a later analysis, nearly 600 highly shared, low-generation-probability nucleotide sequences were removed to address suspected cross-contamination and a sequencing artifact. In a later analysis, a clonal expansion index for each public chain was calculated from normalized within-repertoire ranks of inferred template counts. In a later analysis, generation probabilities were computed using a VDJ recombination model fitted to out-of-frame rearrangements, and the results were checked against IGoR. In a later analysis, TCR-TCR, TCR-HLA and TCR-CMV co-occurrence was scored with hypergeometric tests, and a repertoire-size bias correction was applied to TCR pairs. A later analysis estimated false discovery rates by permuting HLA or CMV assignments 20 times. A later analysis grouped co-occurring TCRs with DBSCAN, adding TCRdist sequence similarity when clustering within HLA-allele-positive subsets. Co-occurrence clustering excluded repertoires with fewer than 30,000 or more than 120,000 public chains, plus five with anomalous nucleotide sharing. The source is immuneACCESS, and TCRdb retained only in-frame sequences with V and J called. Part of the clones is not carried over; for the studies checked, unresolved V genes explain less than half of this, and the remainder is unexplained. The V and J calls and clone size come from that table; D and trimming were worked out from the DNA. This sample's clone table shows 100,000 to 150,000 clones. The top ten clonotypes cover approximately 2.6% of the sample.

The cohort was made up of approximately 700 healthy bone marrow donors. At the time of sampling, all cohort members were nominally healthy, though unrecorded immune exposures were likely present. The donor tested CMV seronegative and was one of the 352 seronegative cohort members. Each donor provided a peripheral blood sample, and peripheral blood mononuclear cells were used for TCR beta sequencing. Genomic DNA extraction from the blood cell samples was performed with the Qiagen DNeasy Blood Extraction Kit. The data were taken from a study of cytomegalovirus exposure and HLA in healthy donors (dated by TCRdb to 2015 to 2018). Context from the whole study: In an earlier analysis of around 540 of the donors, 276 Gb of sequence data and 120 million or so unique TCR beta sequences from roughly 190 million T cells were reported. Roughly 300 gigabases of sequencing data and tens of millions of unique TCR sequences were included in an early release covering roughly 600 HLA-typed donors. Of the 300 to 450 genotyped donors, about 80% fell in the genetic ancestry cluster associated with self-reported Caucasian donors. The study aimed to test whether cataloging public T cell receptors could reveal signatures of past pathogen exposure. The T cell repertoires of 700 or so subjects were profiled by immunosequencing and related to cytomegalovirus serostatus. A separate validation cohort of roughly 110 different subjects was used in addition to the 666-subject first cohort. High-throughput TCR immunosequencing, statistical association of individual TCRs with disease status, and machine learning were combined to predict cytomegalovirus infection status. A later analysis re-examined previously published TCR beta repertoires from roughly 720 donors and added high-resolution HLA genotyping to investigate patterns of TCR occurrence. In the later analysis, no new phenotypic data were used to find candidate immune exposures; instead, reliance was placed on TCR beta sequences and their occurrence across donors. In an earlier analysis of several hundred of the donors, high-throughput TCR beta sequencing was used to judge whether each TCR beta V gene segment behaved as functional or pseudogenic. Donor age, sex, ethnicity and CMV serostatus were collected together with the repertoire data. Genome-wide SNP genotypes for about 60% of the roughly 700 donors were used in a later genetic analysis, which treated that subset as a discovery cohort. All discovery cohort repertoires had been generated on a single sequencing platform. HLA typing covered class I and class II loci at four-digit resolution. The number of typed donors differed by locus: about 620-640 for A, B, C, DRB1 and DQB1; 500 to 550 for DQA1; 606 for DPA1; and approximately 450 for DPB1. Because of strong linkage in the cohort, 5 or 6 DR-DQ haplotypes were treated as single units for association and clustering. Among roughly 400 genotyped donors of the cohort, an average of roughly 230,000 unique TCR beta nucleotide sequences was sequenced per donor, of which 15% to 20% were non-productive.

The full study reports these points: Roughly uniform sequencing depth across donors was assumed in presence/absence analyses, although this assumption may not hold. The earlier analysis of almost 600 of the donors excluded 15 to 20 rarely observed V segments, including chromosome 9 orphons, because counts were too low. An earlier analysis of some 590 of the donors showed that most TCR beta V segments appeared in productive rearrangements either about 87% or about 30% of the time, which broadly matched IMGT annotations. The authors suggested that the approach could potentially be generalized to other disease states and immunological phenotypes. According to a later genetic analysis, donors in an Asian-associated ancestry cluster had fewer N-insertions in productive TCRs than the roughly 660-donor mean. In vitro tests confirmed that three of the cytomegalovirus-associated TCR beta chains recognize cytomegalovirus antigens. A group of highly shared sequence variants was considered likely to be a technical artifact of the sequencing pipeline. The classifier was reported to diagnose cytomegalovirus status with high specificity and sensitivity in both the original cohort and the validation cohort. In a later analysis, the rate of TCR association differed among HLA loci, with DRB1 alleles having the most associated TCRs and HLA-C alleles having the fewest. The only immune exposure information available for the cohort was CMV serostatus. In a later analysis, HLA-associated TCR beta chains showed more clonal expansion and lower generation probabilities than non-associated chains that were equally common. Correlated functional status among segregating V segments might reflect linkage disequilibrium, but an unknown experimental factor could not be ruled out. According to a later analysis, parvovirus B19, influenza, CMV and Epstein-Barr virus appeared linked to several top co-occurrence clusters. When HLA alleles, especially DR and DQ, strongly co-occurred, attributing TCR associations to individual alleles was difficult. A further reported finding was that TCR beta sequences accurately predicted the HLA-A and HLA-B alleles for most subjects in the first cohort. This cohort had only TCR beta chains sequenced, and the lack of alpha or paired-chain data limited which features could be detected. Some IMGT-functional V segments, including TRBV6-2 and TRBV6-3, could not be distinguished by the 87-base-pair reads and were therefore excluded. The study gave a list of under 200 TCR beta chains associated with cytomegalovirus. Across donors, most TCR sequences were observed very rarely, whereas some public TCRs were present in many individuals. In a later analysis, most CMV-associated TCR beta chains were found to appear HLA-restricted, with HLA associations seemingly driven largely by CMV exposure. In a later analysis, 16,951 TCR beta sequences were associated with specific HLA alleles at a false discovery rate of 0.05. Because HLA typing was missing for some donors at each locus, association tests included only the typed subset. An association between a missense DCLRE1C variant and V-gene and J-gene trimming of TCR beta chains was found in a later genetic analysis and replicated in an independent cohort.

The V and J genes are TRBV9 and TRBJ2-1, with 8 middle bases fitting TRBD1. Source material: PBMCs. The TCR comes from a man aged 25 to 40 in good health and CMV-seronegative. The sequenced DNA: TGTGCCAGCAGCTCCGACAGGGGTGCCAATGAGCAGTTCTTC. The encoded protein is CASSSDRGANEQFF.